Listed below are T cell receptor beta chains from one sample, sequenced in a study of T-cell memory formation after mild COVID-19. TCRdb re-called the 5' RACE reads with MiXCR, one entry per CDR3 protein. The repertoire consists of hundreds of thousands of distinct CDR3 sequences, with 25% to 30% occurring once and the leading ten covering about 13%. The sequenced sample was PBMCs or a T cell subset sorted from them (not recorded which). The receptors shown here come from an adult woman who had mild COVID-19 (a few samples of this study predate the infection). Cell type and time point are not known. Both conserved end residues are part of each CDR3. The order of the fields is clone size, D gene, V gene, J gene, CDR3 DNA, CDR3 protein. The D gene is left open where the match is weak. Not all rows give a size; the values are once, few, many and, for expanded clones, a class.

many	TRBD2	TRBV20-1	TRBJ2-7	TGCAGTGCTAGAGCACTACTAGCGGCCCACGAGCAGTACTTC	CSARALLAAHEQYF
-	TRBD2	TRBV9	TRBJ2-3	TGTGCCAGCAGCGTAGGACTAGCGGGCGCTAGCACAGATACGCAGTATTTT	CASSVGLAGASTDTQYF
-	TRBD1	TRBV7-9	TRBJ2-7	TGTGCCAGCAGCGACAGGGGACGCGAGCAGTACTTC	CASSDRGREQYF
few	-	TRBV23-1	TRBJ2-7	TGCGCCAGCAGTTTCTGGGACTACGAGCAGTACTTC	CASSFWDYEQYF
-	-	TRBV24-1	TRBJ2-1	TGTGCCACCAGTGATTTATGGAATGAGCAGTTCTTC	CATSDLWNEQFF
few	TRBD1	TRBV7-3	TRBJ2-2	TGTGCCAGCAGCTTAGGGCAGGGGGCGCACACCGGGGAGCTGTTTTTT	CASSLGQGAHTGELFF
-	-	TRBV6-6	TRBJ2-5	TGTGCCAGCAGTTACTCGAACAGGGAAGAGACCCAGTACTTC	CASSYSNREETQYF
-	-	TRBV18	TRBJ2-7	TGTGCCAGCCATCAGGGCTCTCCCTACGAGCAGTACTTC	CASHQGSPYEQYF
few	-	TRBV29-1	TRBJ2-1	TGCAGCGTGAGGGGTGAAAGCGGCAGGGTGAATGAGCAGTTCTTC	CSVRGESGRVNEQFF
-	TRBD1	TRBV20-1	TRBJ2-5	TGCAGTGCTAGAGTCACGTGGGTTGGAACAGGGGATGAAGAGACCCAGTACTTC	CSARVTWVGTGDEETQYF
few	TRBD1	TRBV4-1	TRBJ1-2	TGCGCCAGCAGCCAGGATTACAGGGGTTCCCCCTATGGCTACACCTTC	CASSQDYRGSPYGYTF
many	-	TRBV3-1	TRBJ2-7	TGTGCCAGCAGTGGCGGACAGAGTTACTCCTACGAGCAGTACTTC	CASSGGQSYSYEQYF
few	-	TRBV5-5	TRBJ1-2	TGTGCCAGCAGCTTGGACGTTTCGACACAGAAATATGGCTACACCTTC	CASSLDVSTQKYGYTF
-	TRBD2	TRBV7-9	TRBJ2-3	TGTGCCAGCAGCTTATCGGGAGGCAGTACGCAGTATTTT	CASSLSGGSTQYF
-	-	TRBV12-3/TRBV12-4	TRBJ2-7	TGTGCCAGCAGCCTCGGGACTCTAAAGGCATCCTACGAGCAGTACTTC	CASSLGTLKASYEQYF